This section outlines one T cell receptor (beta chain) sequence together with its context. Its specificity is unknown. Sequencing used immunoSEQ multiplex PCR; TCRdb keeps in-frame clones, though not all of them. The table includes 65,000 or so clones, about 88% detected once. The sample's time point: week 23, last vaccination. Each dose delivered 300 ug of mutant IDH1 20-mer peptide subcutaneously with imiquimod. The data originate from a study of a mutant IDH1 vaccine in newly diagnosed glioma. Study context: Vaccine administration was initiated 4-6 weeks following radiotherapy alone, or with temozolomide cycles. Patients previously underwent radiotherapy, temozolomide, or both, and most underwent both.

Whole-study findings and limits: Patients mounted vaccine-induced immune responses in 90% to 95% of cases.

This TCR came from a man in his thirties or forties with glioma. Specimen: PBMCs, collected from a glioma patient whose treatment included an IDH1 peptide vaccine.

The CDR3 coding sequence is TGTGCCAGCAGCTTACGGTTAGGGCAGAGGGCCAACACCGGGGAGCTGTTTTTT. Translating it yields CASSLRLGQRANTGELFF. The rearrangement uses TRBV7-6 and TRBJ2-2, with D maybe TRBD2 (5 bases). The CDR3 is 18 residues long. Germline loops: CDR1 SGHVS, CDR2 FNYEAQ. V was pared by 2 bases and J by 2 bases, with 18 bases between.